The next 29 T cell receptor beta chains were all read from a single sample in a study of vaccination and CD4 T cells after COVID-19. Sequenced with the Oncomine TCR Beta short-read assay was DNA taken from cultured CD4+ T cells. TCRdb re-called the PCR reads with MiXCR, one entry per CDR3 protein. The table has 15,000 to 20,000 distinct CDR3 sequences, approximately 56% seen once. Stated treatment: approximately 11-day PBMC culture with coronavirus spike peptide pools or control peptides (ViraFEST assay). Their cognate antigens are unknown. The sequencing here drew on CD4+ T cells from blood, cultured in vitro, taken before SARS-CoV-2 vaccination. These receptors were collected from a human donor who had recovered from COVID-19.

The sample holds a few counts of this clonotype. The chain links TRBV7-8 to TRBJ1-5, with 7 bases aligning to TRBD1. V shed 1 base and J 2 bases; nucleotides not matched to a gene: 5. Germline V lookup: CDR1 SGHVS, CDR2 FQNEAQ. This CDR3 region has 16 residues. As DNA, the CDR3 is TGTGCCAGCAGCTTAGGGCTAGGGACAGGCAATCAGCCCCAGCATTTT. It codes for CASSLGLGTGNQPQHF.

This rearrangement joins TRBV2 to TRBJ2-5; no definite D call. The ends were cut back, 0 bases at V and 3 bases at J, with 11 bases in the middle. The CDR3 loop spans 15 amino acids. Germline lookup yields CDR1 SNHLY and CDR2 FYNNEI. Here the CDR3 reads CASSEARGEKETQYF. CDR3 coding DNA: TGTGCCAGCAGTGAAGCGCGTGGAGAAAAAGAGACCCAGTACTTC.

The chain recombines TRBV6-2 or TRBV6-3 with TRBJ1-1, with unresolved D. V was clipped by 2 bases and J by 2 bases, with 9 bases between them. The germline V gene has CDR1 MNHEY and CDR2 SVGEGT. CDR3 length equals 14 residues. CDR3 DNA sequence: TGTGCCAGCAGTTACGGCACTACCAACACTGAAGCTTTCTTT. It yields the protein CASSYGTTNTEAFF.

The chain employs TRBV6-2 or TRBV6-3 and TRBJ1-2; D remains ambiguous. V was cut by 6 bases and J by 5 bases, with 7 bases left in between. Germline lookup yields CDR1 MNHEY and CDR2 SVGEGT. This CDR3 has 11 residues. CDR3 residues: CASRTGYGYTF. The CDR3 region has the DNA TGTGCCAGCAGAACGGGGTATGGCTACACCTTC.

Remarks on this clonotype: One end of the junction fails to match germline, which may point to a read error. The chain employs TRBV28 and TRBJ2-2; 12 bases match TRBD1. CDR1 is MDHEN, CDR2 SYDVKM, per germline. The CDR3 is 16 amino acids. In nucleotides, the CDR3 is TGTGCCAGCAGTTTACCGGGACAGGGGGCGACCGGGGGGCTGTTTTTT. This translates into CASSLPGQGATGGLFF. The full variable domain, rest sourced from reference TRBV28 and TRBJ2-2, is DVKVTQSSRYLVKRTGEKVFLECVQDMDHENMFWYRQDPGLGLRLIYFSYDVKMKEKGDIPEGYSVSREKKERFSLILESASTNQTSMYLCASSLPGQGATGGLFFGEGSRLTVL.

The V gene is TRBV19, the J gene TRBJ1-1, with TRBD1 identical over 7 bases. The V and J ends lost 3 bases and 7 bases, in that order; junction bases with no gene match: 8. The germline V gene encodes CDR1 LNHDA and CDR2 SQIVND (reference sequence). The CDR3 has 14 residues. CDR3 DNA: TGTGCCAGTAGTATCAGGGGGACGAACGGTGAAGCTTTCTTT. Its protein product is CASSIRGTNGEAFF.

The rearrangement links TRBV20-1 to TRBJ1-5; D unresolved. V lost 0 bases and J lost 3, with 12 bases in between. Germline CDR1 reads DFQATT; CDR2 reads SNEGSKA (reference sequence). This CDR3 comprises 15 residues. DNA of the CDR3: TGCAGTGCTAGAGAGTCCAAGGGTTACAATCAGCCCCAGCATTTT. Its protein product is CSARESKGYNQPQHF.

The chain is built from TRBV5-4 and TRBJ2-5; a possible D gene is TRBD1 (6 bases). The ends were cut back, 4 bases at V and 5 bases at J, with 24 bases in the middle. Germline V gene sequence: CDR1 SGHNT, CDR2 YYREEE (reference sequence). CDR3 size: 17 residues. The chain's CDR3 is CASSTGVGKGGLETQYF. The CDR3 DNA is TGTGCCAGCAGCACCGGAGTGGGGAAAGGGGGTTTGGAGACCCAGTACTTC.

There are a few counts of this clonotype. The chain employs TRBV30 and TRBJ2-7; D remains ambiguous. V lost 1 base and J lost 0, with 13 bases in between. The CDR3 is 15 amino acids. The germline V gene encodes CDR1 GTSNPN and CDR2 SVGIG (reference sequence). The CDR3 nucleotides are TGTGCCTGGAGTGCCCTAACTGCTAGCTCCTACGAGCAGTACTTC. Protein product: CAWSALTASSYEQYF.

This clonotype has just a few counts. This chain joins TRBV7-9 and TRBJ2-3, with D maybe TRBD1 (6 bases). Germline V CDR1 and CDR2: SEHNR, FQNEAQ (reference sequence). This CDR3 is 14 amino acids long. V shed 1 base and J shed 3 bases, with 8 bases lying between them. The CDR3 loop reads CASSLVGGTDTQYF. CDR3 sequence (DNA): TGTGCCAGCAGCTTAGTAGGGGGAACAGATACGCAGTATTTT. The full variable domain, in which reference TRBV7-9 and TRBJ2-3 provide the parts outside the CDR3, is DTGVSQNPRHKITKRGQNVTFRCDPISEHNRLYWYRQTLGQGPEFLTYFQNEAQLEKSRLLSDRFSAERPKGSFSTLEIQRTEQGDSAMYLCASSLVGGTDTQYFGPGTRLTVL.

The chain combines TRBV6-1 with TRBJ1-1; 8 bases agree with TRBD1. The CDR3 is 15 amino acids. Germline V CDR1 and CDR2: MNHNS, SASEGT. The junction had 7 bases not matched to a gene; V was cut back by 4 bases and J by 3 bases. Here the CDR3 reads CASSGARGLYTEAFF. The CDR3 nucleotides are TGTGCCAGCAGTGGGGCCAGGGGGCTATACACTGAAGCTTTCTTT.

There are a few counts of this clonotype. The chain carries TRBV6-2 or TRBV6-3 and TRBJ1-2, with a weak D call TRBD1 (6 bases). The CDR3 consists of 17 residues. Trimming took 7 bases from V and 4 from J, leaving 25 bases between them. CDR1 and CDR2 (germline): MNHEY, SVGEGT. The CDR3 is CASTEVPTGRRLYGYTF. Here the CDR3 DNA reads TGTGCCAGCACCGAAGTCCCCACAGGGAGGAGGCTCTATGGCTACACCTTC.

The gene calls are TRBV20-1 and TRBJ1-2; D is unclear. Germline CDR1 DFQATT, CDR2 SNEGSKA (reference sequence). This CDR3 spans 12 amino acids. The V gene lost 6 bases and the J gene lost 8 bases, with 16 bases spanning the gap. The CDR3 nucleotides are TGCAGTGCGTCCGAGGTGAGGGAGGGCTACACCTTC. Protein product: CSASEVREGYTF.

V gene TRBV7-2 combines with J gene TRBJ1-2; unclear D gene. Trimming left V 2 bases short and J 0 bases short, with 10 bases between. CDR1 is SGHTA, CDR2 FQGNSA, per germline. This CDR3 is built from 15 residues. CDR3 DNA sequence: TGTGCCAGCAGCTTAAGGACGGCTTCTAACTATGGCTACACCTTC. Protein product: CASSLRTASNYGYTF.

The rearrangement links TRBV20-1 to TRBJ2-1, with TRBD2 matching over 13 bases. This CDR3 spans 19 amino acids. Trimming cost V 3 bases and J 1 base; bases outside gene matches: 12. Looked up from germline, CDR1 is DFQATT and CDR2 is SNEGSKA (reference sequence). The CDR3 sequence is CSASPPPGTSGNSYNEQFF. As DNA, the CDR3 is TGCAGTGCTAGCCCTCCCCCCGGGACTAGCGGGAATTCCTACAATGAGCAGTTCTTC.

The chain joins TRBV19 to TRBJ1-5; no clear D gene. Germline CDR1 reads LNHDA; CDR2 reads SQIVND (reference sequence). Trimming took 7 bases from V and 5 from J, leaving 15 bases between them. The CDR3 sequence is 14 residues long. The CDR3 loop reads CASTLRPGDQPQHF. The CDR3 region has the DNA TGTGCCAGTACCTTAAGGCCCGGGGATCAGCCCCAGCATTTT.

This clonotype has more than one count but fewer than ten. This rearrangement joins TRBV7-2 to TRBJ1-3; a weak D match, TRBD1 (6 bases). From germline, CDR1 is SGHTA and CDR2 FQGNSA. V gave up 1 base and J gave up 0 bases, with 7 bases separating them. The CDR3 spans 15 residues. The CDR3 coding sequence is TGTGCCAGCAGCTTAGGAGGGGGCTCTGGAAACACCATATATTTT. Protein product: CASSLGGGSGNTIYF.

This clonotype was detected only once. The chain carries TRBV30 and TRBJ1-5; D perhaps matches TRBD1 (5 bases). The CDR3 totals 13 residues. CDR1 is GTSNPN and CDR2 is SVGIG in the germline V gene (reference sequence). Trimming removed 5 bases from V and 15 bases from J, with 23 bases in between. CDR3 loop: CAWAGTPGLALHF. CDR3 DNA: TGTGCCTGGGCCGGGACCCCCGGTTTGGCGCTGCATTTT.

This sequence joins TRBV20-1 and TRBJ2-1, with 13 bases identical to TRBD2. The V segment lost 5 bases and the J segment 1 base; nucleotides outside the gene matches: 2. Germline assignment: CDR1 DFQATT and CDR2 SNEGSKA (reference sequence). The CDR3 has 15 amino acids. The CDR3 sequence: CSASGLAGSYNEQFF. The CDR3 coding sequence is TGCAGTGCTTCGGGACTAGCGGGATCCTACAATGAGCAGTTCTTC.

The chain has TRBV4-1 and TRBJ2-3; 7 nucleotides agree with TRBD2. The junction had 10 bases not matched to a gene; V was cut back by 4 bases and J by 0 bases. The CDR3 spans 17 residues. Looked up from germline, CDR1 is MGHRA and CDR2 is YSYEKL. The CDR3 sequence: CASSLEPSGLSTDTQYF. The CDR3 DNA follows: TGCGCCAGCAGCCTTGAGCCTAGCGGACTTAGCACAGATACGCAGTATTTT.

V usage is TRBV20-1 and J usage is TRBJ1-1; 7 bases agree with TRBD1. Germline V lookup: CDR1 DFQATT, CDR2 SNEGSKA (reference sequence). This CDR3 has 15 residues. With 2 bases clipped from V and 1 base from J, the junction kept 7 bases outside the gene matches. The CDR3 DNA reads TGCAGTGCTAGACAAACCGGGACAGCGAACACTGAAGCTTTCTTT. This codes for CSARQTGTANTEAFF.

V gene TRBV7-2 combines with J gene TRBJ2-6; 10 bases agree with TRBD1. From germline, CDR1 is SGHTA and CDR2 FQGNSA. J gave up 1 base and V 5 bases, and 8 bases lay outside the gene matches. The CDR3 is 18 residues long. The CDR3 protein is CASSLRTGGSSGANVLTF. CDR3 bases: TGTGCCAGCAGCCTACGGACAGGGGGAAGTTCTGGGGCCAACGTCCTGACTTTC.

The chain employs TRBV27 and TRBJ2-1; D may be TRBD1 or TRBD2 (6 bases each). CDR1 MNHEY and CDR2 SMNVEV come from the germline V gene (reference sequence). Trimming took 4 bases from V and 8 from J, leaving 18 bases between them. The CDR3 extends over 15 amino acids. CDR3 in amino acids: CASSWRGAGIDEQFF. For the CDR3, the DNA is TGTGCCAGCAGTTGGAGGGGGGCCGGGATCGATGAGCAGTTCTTC.

The J gene is TRBJ1-1, the V gene TRBV4-2; 8 bases agree with TRBD1. Trimming cost V 4 bases and J 5 bases; bases outside gene matches: 9. There are 15 residues in the CDR3. The germline V gene encodes CDR1 LGHNA and CDR2 YNFKEQ. For the CDR3, the DNA is TGTGCCAGCAGCCCTTCCGGACAGGGAGGGACTGAAGCTTTCTTT. Translating it yields CASSPSGQGGTEAFF.

The chain couples TRBV11-2 to TRBJ2-1; TRBD1 agrees at 10 bases. Trimming took 6 bases from V and 6 from J; bases not matched to a gene: 5. CDR3 length: 14 amino acids. Germline-derived CDR1 and CDR2 are SGHAT and FQNNGV. The CDR3 loop is CASRPGTGANEQFF. The CDR3 bases are TGTGCCAGCAGGCCCGGGACAGGGGCCAATGAGCAGTTCTTC.

The rearrangement links TRBV7-8 to TRBJ1-6, with 9 bases lining up with TRBD1. Germline V gene data show CDR1 as SGHVS and CDR2 as FQNEAQ. V shed 4 bases and J 7 bases; nucleotides not matched to a gene: 5. This CDR3 is 15 amino acids long. CDR3: CASSSDRGENSPLHF. The CDR3 coding sequence is TGTGCCAGCAGCTCGGACAGGGGCGAAAATTCACCCCTCCACTTT. Filled out from reference TRBV7-8 and TRBJ1-6, the complete variable domain reads GAGVSQSPRYKVAKRGQDVALRCDPISGHVSLFWYQQALGQGPEFLTYFQNEAQLDKSGLPSDRFFAERPEGSVSTLKIQRTQQEDSAVYLCASSSDRGENSPLHFGNGTRLTVT.

The chain employs TRBV20-1 and TRBJ1-2, with no clear D. Germline CDR1 reads DFQATT; CDR2 reads SNEGSKA (reference sequence). Trimming removed 3 bases at V and 6 bases at J, with 11 bases between. CDR3 size: 12 residues. This chain's CDR3 is CSARLRGDGYTF. In nucleotides, the CDR3 is TGCAGTGCTAGGTTGAGAGGCGATGGCTACACCTTC.

The chain links TRBV5-1 to TRBJ1-2; 8 nucleotides align to TRBD1. V gave up 5 bases and J gave up 0 bases; unmatched junction bases: 6. CDR3 length: 15 residues. CDR1 and CDR2 (germline): SGHRS, YFSETQ. The CDR3 reads CASSKGQGANYGYTF. DNA of the CDR3: TGCGCCAGCAGTAAAGGACAGGGCGCTAACTATGGCTACACCTTC.

By frequency in the sample, this clonotype is large. The J gene is TRBJ1-3, the V gene TRBV6-7; no clear D. TRBV6-7 is assigned to the ORF class and has an uncertain function. The CDR3 runs 14 residues. V lost 2 bases, J lost 3 bases, and 8 bases lay in between. CDR3 coding DNA: TGTGCCAGCAGTTACCCCTTATATGGAAACACCATATATTTT. It encodes CASSYPLYGNTIYF.